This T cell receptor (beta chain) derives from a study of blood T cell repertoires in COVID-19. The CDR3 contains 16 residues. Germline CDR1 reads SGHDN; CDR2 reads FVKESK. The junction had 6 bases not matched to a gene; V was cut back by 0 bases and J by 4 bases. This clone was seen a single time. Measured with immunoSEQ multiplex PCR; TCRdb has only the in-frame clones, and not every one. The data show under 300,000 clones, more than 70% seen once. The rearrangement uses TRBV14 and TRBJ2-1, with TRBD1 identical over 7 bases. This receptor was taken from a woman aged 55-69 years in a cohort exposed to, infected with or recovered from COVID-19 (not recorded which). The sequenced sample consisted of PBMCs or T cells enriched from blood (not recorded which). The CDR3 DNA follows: TGTGCCAGCAGCCAAGACCCCGGGACAGCTTACAATGAGCAGTTCTTC. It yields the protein CASSQDPGTAYNEQFF.